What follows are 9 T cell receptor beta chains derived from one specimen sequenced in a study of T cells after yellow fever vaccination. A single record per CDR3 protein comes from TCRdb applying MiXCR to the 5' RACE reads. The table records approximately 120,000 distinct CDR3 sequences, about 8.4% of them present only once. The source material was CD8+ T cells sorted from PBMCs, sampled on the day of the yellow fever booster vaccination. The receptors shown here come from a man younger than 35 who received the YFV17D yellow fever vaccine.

The CDR3 is CASSLVSAGMNTEAFF. The CDR3 coding sequence is TGCGCCAGCAGCTTGGTATCGGCAGGGATGAACACTGAAGCTTTCTTT. The chain carries TRBV5-1 and TRBJ1-1, with a possible D match to TRBD1 (5 bases). From germline, CDR1 is SGHRS and CDR2 YFSETQ. Between the trimmed V and J ends, which lost 0 bases and 0 bases, there was a span of 12 bases. This CDR3 has 16 residues.

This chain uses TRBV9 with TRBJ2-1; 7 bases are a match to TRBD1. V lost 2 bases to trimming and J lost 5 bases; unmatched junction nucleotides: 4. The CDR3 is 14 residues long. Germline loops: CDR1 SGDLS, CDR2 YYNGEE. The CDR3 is CASSVRGIDNEQFF. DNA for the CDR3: TGTGCCAGCAGCGTCAGGGGGATAGACAATGAGCAGTTCTTC.

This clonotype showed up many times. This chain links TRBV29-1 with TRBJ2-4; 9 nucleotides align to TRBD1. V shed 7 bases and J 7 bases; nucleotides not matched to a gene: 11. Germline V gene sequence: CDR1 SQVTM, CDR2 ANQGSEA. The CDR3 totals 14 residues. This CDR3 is CSARTGEGSNIQYF. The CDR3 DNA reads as TGCAGCGCTAGGACAGGGGAGGGATCGAACATTCAGTACTTC.

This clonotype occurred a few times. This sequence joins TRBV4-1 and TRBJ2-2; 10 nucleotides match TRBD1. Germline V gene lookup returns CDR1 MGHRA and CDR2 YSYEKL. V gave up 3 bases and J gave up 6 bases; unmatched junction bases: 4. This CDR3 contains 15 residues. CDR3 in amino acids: CASSHTGTGAGELFF. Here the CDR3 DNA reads TGCGCCAGCAGCCACACAGGGACAGGGGCCGGGGAGCTGTTTTTT.

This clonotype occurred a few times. The CDR3 protein is CASSSDFGTGELFF. CDR3 DNA: TGTGCCAGCAGCAGCGATTTTGGGACCGGGGAGCTGTTTTTT. J is TRBJ2-2 and V is TRBV7-3, with unresolved D. Per germline, CDR1 SGHTA and CDR2 FQGTGA. CDR3 length: 14 residues. V gave up 5 bases and J gave up 5 bases, with 12 bases separating them.

Here the CDR3 reads CASSLGGGEEETQYF. Written as DNA, the CDR3 is TGTGCCAGCAGCTTAGGTGGGGGGGAGGAAGAGACCCAGTACTTC. The V gene is TRBV7-8, the J gene TRBJ2-5, with TRBD2 identical over 7 bases. J lost 3 bases, V lost 1 base, and 5 bases had no gene match. The CDR3 is made up of 15 amino acids. Germline V gene lookup returns CDR1 SGHVS and CDR2 FQNEAQ. The full variable domain, its missing parts supplied by reference TRBV7-8 and TRBJ2-5, is GAGVSQSPRYKVAKRGQDVALRCDPISGHVSLFWYQQALGQGPEFLTYFQNEAQLDKSGLPSDRFFAERPEGSVSTLKIQRTQQEDSAVYLCASSLGGGEEETQYFGPGTRLLVL.

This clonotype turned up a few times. The CDR3 protein is CASSSTGAGGYTF. The CDR3 DNA follows: TGTGCCAGCAGTTCCACAGGGGCGGGTGGCTACACCTTC. The chain has TRBV12-3 or TRBV12-4 and TRBJ1-2, with TRBD1 identical over 7 bases. V dropped 4 bases and J dropped 7; count of bases not matched to a gene: 6. This CDR3 is built from 13 residues.

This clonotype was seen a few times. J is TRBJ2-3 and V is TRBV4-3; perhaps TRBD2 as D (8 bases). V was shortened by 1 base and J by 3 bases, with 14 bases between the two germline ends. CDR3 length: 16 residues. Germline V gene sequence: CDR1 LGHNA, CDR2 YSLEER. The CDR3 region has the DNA TGCGCCAGCAGCCAAGCGGGAGGGGGCTTGACAGATACGCAGTATTTT. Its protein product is CASSQAGGGLTDTQYF.

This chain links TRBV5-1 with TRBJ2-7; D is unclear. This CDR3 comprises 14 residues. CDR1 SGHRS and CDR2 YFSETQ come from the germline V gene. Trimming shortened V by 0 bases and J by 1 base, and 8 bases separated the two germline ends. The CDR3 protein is CASSLAGESYEQYF. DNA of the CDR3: TGCGCCAGCAGCTTGGCTGGAGAGTCCTACGAGCAGTACTTC.